These T cell receptor beta chains were read from a single sample in a study of blood T cell repertoires in COVID-19. Here immunoSEQ multiplex PCR was the method, and the copy in TCRdb shows in-frame clones only, minus some. The repertoire consists of 240,000 or so clones, with 86% occurring once and the leading ten covering 9% to 15%. Material for sequencing was peripheral blood. The source is a man at least 80 years old with acute or convalescent COVID-19. The CDR3 runs from the conserved cysteine through the conserved F or W. The D gene is left open where the match is weak. Clone sizes are given selectively: once, few, many, or a class where the clone is expanded.

clone size	V gene	D gene	J gene	CDR3 DNA	CDR3 protein
NA	TRBV3-1/TRBV3-2	NA	TRBJ1-1	TGTGCCAGCAGCTCATTCGCCCAGGCATTGGTAGCTTTCTTT	CASSSFAQALVAFF
NA	TRBV7-2	TRBD1	TRBJ1-2	TGTGCCAGCAGTCGTGACAGGGTGAGAGGCTACACCTTC	CASSRDRVRGYTF
NA	TRBV27	NA	TRBJ2-5	TGTGCCAGCAGTCGCCTGGGGGCAGAAAAAGAGACCCAGTACTTC	CASSRLGAEKETQYF
NA	TRBV7-2	TRBD1	TRBJ2-1	TGTGCCAGCAGCCGGGACAGGGGCTACTACAATGAGCAGTTCTTC	CASSRDRGYYNEQFF
NA	TRBV10-3	NA	TRBJ2-2	TGTGCCATCAGTGAGATGGGCCCGAACACCGGGGAGCTGTTTTTT	CAISEMGPNTGELFF
NA	TRBV18	NA	TRBJ1-2	TGTGCCAGCTCACCACTCCCCGGGGGGGGGCCAGGTGGCTACACCTTC	CASSPLPGGGPGGYTF
NA	TRBV5-1	TRBD1	TRBJ2-5	TGCGCCAGCAGATCTTCGGGACAGGGCGGGTTCGAGACCCAGTACTTC	CASRSSGQGGFETQYF
NA	TRBV6-5	NA	TRBJ1-5	TGTGCCAGCAAGCACGGGGGGGCTATGGGTCAGCCCCAGCATTTT	CASKHGGAMGQPQHF
once	TRBV6-5	TRBD1	TRBJ1-6	TGTGCCAGCAGTTCACACGGACAGGGGTTATTACCCCTCCACTTT	CASSSHGQGLLPLHF
NA	TRBV6-5	NA	TRBJ1-2	TGTGCCAGCAGCCCCCTGTCCGGTATTGCTGGCTACACCTTC	CASSPLSGIAGYTF
NA	TRBV5-1	TRBD2	TRBJ2-1	TGCGCCAGCAGCTTGATCGGGGGGGCCGGCAATGAGCAGTTCTTC	CASSLIGGAGNEQFF
once	TRBV7-2	TRBD2	TRBJ2-3	TGTGCCAGCAGCACACATAGCGGGGGGAACACAGATACGCAGTATTTT	CASSTHSGGNTDTQYF
NA	TRBV29-1	TRBD1	TRBJ2-1	TGCAGCGTGGACAGGGGGCGCACCAATGAGCAGTTCTTC	CSVDRGRTNEQFF
NA	TRBV19	NA	TRBJ2-1	TGTGCCAGTAGTAAGAATAGCGGAGTCTACAATGAGCAGTTCTTC	CASSKNSGVYNEQFF
NA	TRBV5-6	TRBD2	TRBJ2-1	TGTGCCAGCAGCCGCCCGACTAGCGGGACTACCGATTTTCGGTTCTTC	CASSRPTSGTTDFRFF
NA	TRBV18	TRBD2	TRBJ2-7	TGTGCCAGCTCATCGGGGGGTAGCTCCTACGAGCAGTACTTC	CASSSGGSSYEQYF